The 14 T cell receptor beta chains reported below all come from one sample, sequenced in a study of blood T cells in healthy people across ages. The second PCR ran about 6 to 11 cycles with a sample-barcoded 5' primer and J-beta primers. Each CDR3 protein is one row after TCRdb ran MiXCR on the 5' RACE reads. The table shows 650,000 to 950,000 distinct CDR3 sequences, with approximately 44% occurring only once. Sequenced: blood. All receptors come from a man between 60 and 75 years old in good health.

This chain joins TRBV20-1 and TRBJ2-7, with D possibly being TRBD2 (5 bases). The CDR3 consists of 13 residues. Per the germline V gene, CDR1 is DFQATT and CDR2 is SNEGSKA (reference sequence). Trimming took 3 bases from V and 0 from J, leaving 9 bases between them. The CDR3 spells CSASADYSYEQYF. DNA for the CDR3: TGCAGTGCTAGTGCCGACTACTCCTACGAGCAGTACTTC.

The chain joins TRBV7-2 to TRBJ1-2; TRBD1 matches 7 bases. Germline V gene lookup returns CDR1 SGHTA and CDR2 FQGNSA. The CDR3 sequence is 15 residues long. V lost 5 bases and J lost 1; bases outside the gene matches: 7. CDR3 residues: CASSPGTALNYGYTF. In DNA, the CDR3 is TGTGCCAGCAGCCCTGGGACAGCTCTTAACTATGGCTACACCTTC.

This clonotype has just one count. The DNA of the CDR3 is TGTGCCAGCAGCCCCTATGGCGACAGCTCTGGGGCCAACGTCCTGACTTTC. The encoded protein is CASSPYGDSSGANVLTF. The chain combines TRBV3-1 with TRBJ2-6, with D possibly matching TRBD1 (5 bases). The germline gives CDR1 LGHDT, CDR2 YNNKEL (reference sequence). The germline V and J ends were trimmed by 4 bases and 0 bases, with 13 bases remaining between them. The CDR3 spans 17 residues.

The chain is built from TRBV5-1 and TRBJ1-6; D unresolved. Trimming removed 1 base at V and 6 bases at J, with 8 bases between. The germline V gene has CDR1 SGHRS and CDR2 YFSETQ. This CDR3 has 14 amino acids. The CDR3 protein is CASSLLLSNSPLHF. For the CDR3, the DNA is TGCGCCAGCAGCTTGCTACTTAGTAATTCACCCCTCCACTTT.

This rearrangement joins TRBV7-2 to TRBJ1-1, with D possibly being TRBD1 (6 bases). The germline V and J ends were trimmed by 2 bases and 8 bases, with 18 bases remaining between them. This CDR3 region has 15 residues. CDR1 SGHTA and CDR2 FQGNSA come from the germline V gene. The CDR3 DNA is TGTGCCAGCAGCTTATCCCCCAGGGGAGGCTCCGAAGCTTTCTTT. This encodes CASSLSPRGGSEAFF.

This chain joins TRBV6-2 or TRBV6-3 and TRBJ2-5; D perhaps matches TRBD1 (6 bases). The CDR3 is 12 amino acids. CDR1 and CDR2 from the germline V gene are MNHEY and SVGEGT. Trimming removed 7 bases from V and 5 bases from J, with 11 bases in between. CDR3 in amino acids: CASNRGHETQYF. The CDR3, as DNA: TGTGCCAGCAATAGGGGACACGAGACCCAGTACTTC.

This clonotype was seen a few times. The genes are TRBV12-3 or TRBV12-4 and TRBJ2-1, with TRBD1 identical over 7 bases. This CDR3 is 14 amino acids long. The V and J ends lost 7 bases and 7 bases, in that order; junction bases with no gene match: 10. Here the CDR3 DNA reads TGTGCCAGCACTACTAGGACAGGTGGGAATGAGCAGTTCTTC. Translation: CASTTRTGGNEQFF.

This clonotype was picked up a small number of times. The chain couples TRBV7-9 to TRBJ1-2; D might be TRBD1 (5 bases). The CDR3 extends over 13 amino acids. Trimming cost V 5 bases and J 5 bases, with 12 bases left between them. Germline assignment: CDR1 SEHNR and CDR2 FQNEAQ (reference sequence). CDR3 in amino acids: CASSPAGTYGYTF. The DNA for the CDR3 is TGTGCCAGCAGCCCCGCTGGGACGTATGGCTACACCTTC.

This clonotype showed up just a few times. This sequence joins TRBV6-5 and TRBJ2-3; D possibly matches TRBD1 or TRBD2 (5 bases each). Trimming removed 6 bases at V and 5 bases at J, with 18 bases between. Germline assignment: CDR1 MNHEY and CDR2 SVGAGI. The CDR3 has 15 residues. The CDR3 nucleotides are TGTGCCAGCAGGCCTCGGGGCAACGCGGAAGATACGCAGTATTTT. Amino acids: CASRPRGNAEDTQYF.

Details on this clonotype: The junction departs from the called germline gene at one end, perhaps through a read error. V and J are TRBV20-1 and TRBJ2-1; 10 nucleotides line up with TRBD2. CDR1 is DFQATT and CDR2 is SNEGSKA in the germline V gene (reference sequence). CDR3 length: 15 residues. CDR3 region: CSASIGLAAYDEQFF. CDR3 nucleotides: TGCAGTGCTAGCATAGGACTAGCGGCTTACGATGAACAGTTCTTC.

V gene TRBV7-6 combines with J gene TRBJ2-5; no clear D. The ends were cut back, 5 bases at V and 2 bases at J, with 12 bases in the middle. Germline V gene lookup returns CDR1 SGHVS and CDR2 FNYEAQ. There are 14 residues in the CDR3. The chain's CDR3 is CASSRLAPQETQYF. For the CDR3, the DNA is TGTGCCAGCAGCCGTTTGGCACCTCAAGAGACCCAGTACTTC.

This clonotype has just a few counts. V usage is TRBV6-1 and J usage is TRBJ2-4; D is unclear. CDR3 size: 15 residues. Germline loops: CDR1 MNHNS, CDR2 SASEGT. V was pared by 3 bases and J by 2 bases, with 11 bases between. The DNA for the CDR3 is TGTGCCAGCAGTGACCCCAGACCCCCCAAAAACATTCAGTACTTC. The encoded protein is CASSDPRPPKNIQYF.

This chain connects TRBV20-1 to TRBJ1-2; D is possibly TRBD1 (5 bases). Trimming removed 5 bases at V and 4 bases at J, with 17 bases between. Per the germline V gene, CDR1 is DFQATT and CDR2 is SNEGSKA (reference sequence). The length of the CDR3 is 14 residues. The CDR3 bases are TGCAGTGCTGGAGGGACCCAACGAGGCTATGGCTACACCTTC. Amino acids: CSAGGTQRGYGYTF.

This clonotype was found a few times. V and J are TRBV2 and TRBJ2-5; 7 positions agree with TRBD2. The V and J ends lost 4 bases and 1 base, in that order; junction bases with no gene match: 6. Germline V lookup: CDR1 SNHLY, CDR2 FYNNEI. CDR3 size: 15 residues. CDR3: CASSGGGALQETQYF. The CDR3 coding sequence is TGTGCCAGCAGTGGGGGGGGAGCCCTCCAAGAGACCCAGTACTTC. Based on the CDR3 plus reference TRBV2 and TRBJ2-5, the full variable domain is EPEVTQTPSHQVTQMGQEVILRCVPISNHLYFYWYRQILGQKVEFLVSFYNNEISEKSEIFDDQFSVERPDGSNFTLKIRSTKLEDSAMYFCASSGGGALQETQYFGPGTRLLVL.